This T cell receptor (beta chain) is drawn from a study of T-cell memory formation after mild COVID-19. Study-level background: In these data, TCR clusters were largely donor specific. Whole-study results and caveats: Those CD4+ clones that contracted were mainly in CM and EM (CD8+ ones in EMRA). A second wave expanding day 15 to 37 was CD4+-biased; contracting clones were balanced.

This CDR3 has 18 residues. V was pared by 3 bases and J by 1 base, with 16 bases between. CDR1 is LGHNA, CDR2 YNFKEQ, per germline. This clonotype was picked up a small number of times. Its specificity is not known. Sample barcodes and UMIs were carried by the TCR alpha and TCR beta cDNA libraries that 5'RACE generated with constant-segment primers. In TCRdb, the 5' RACE reads were re-called with MiXCR into one record per CDR3 protein. The sample comprises 300,000 to 350,000 distinct CDR3 sequences, around 15% of which are singletons, and roughly 21% rests with the top ten. The sequencing sample was made of PBMCs or a T cell subset sorted from them (not recorded which). The rearrangement uses TRBV4-2 and TRBJ2-6, with D possibly being TRBD2 (6 bases). This receptor was taken from a young man who had mild COVID-19 (a few samples of this study predate the infection). Cell type and time point are not known. The CDR3 loop reads CASSQAVQAGSGANVLTF. For the CDR3, the DNA is TGTGCCAGCAGCCAGGCTGTGCAGGCGGGATCTGGGGCCAACGTCCTGACTTTC.